This TCR beta chain was sequenced in a study of T cell changes during pregnancy in multiple sclerosis. Generated by immunoSEQ multiplex PCR, the TCRdb table keeps only in-frame clones and is missing some. The table includes more than 80,000 clones, more than 85% detected once. Germline assignment: CDR1 MNHNS and CDR2 SASEGT. V shed 4 bases and J 0 bases; nucleotides not matched to a gene: 4. The CDR3 length is 15 residues. This clonotype was sampled from a female donor with multiple sclerosis, enrolled in a pregnancy study. The chain is built from TRBV6-1 and TRBJ2-3, with 7 positions matching TRBD2. This material consisted of peripheral blood, taken in the first trimester of pregnancy. The chain's CDR3 is CASSVQRDSTDTQYF. CDR3 in DNA: TGTGCCAGCAGTGTCCAGCGGGATAGCACAGATACGCAGTATTTT.